The rows below give T cell receptor beta chains drawn from one sample of a study of T cells in Graves' hyperthyroidism and ophthalmopathy. TCRdb re-called the multiplex PCR reads through MiXCR, storing one row per CDR3 protein. Of a few hundred thousand distinct CDR3 sequences listed, 18% were seen once; the top ten hold 15%. Sequenced sample: blood. The receptor source for this set is a middle-aged woman with Graves' ophthalmopathy. The CDR3 runs from the conserved cysteine through the conserved F or W. The order of the fields is J gene, D gene, V gene, clone size, CDR3 protein, CDR3 DNA. D genes are given only for firm matches. Size is stated for part of the rows, as once, few or many counts, or as a class when the clone is expanded.

TRBJ2-5	.	TRBV27	.	CASSLLADETQYF	TGTGCCAGCAGTTTACTAGCAGACGAGACCCAGTACTTC
TRBJ2-2	.	TRBV28	many	CASSGRIYPGELFF	TGTGCCAGCAGTGGTCGGATCTATCCCGGGGAGCTGTTTTTT
TRBJ1-5	.	TRBV19	.	CASSISGDHNQPQHF	TGTGCCAGTAGTATTTCCGGGGACCACAATCAGCCCCAGCATTTT
TRBJ2-1	.	TRBV5-6	few	CASSFLRGRVADEQFF	TGTGCCAGCAGCTTTCTTCGGGGACGGGTTGCCGATGAGCAGTTCTTC
TRBJ1-1	.	TRBV24-1	many	CATSRGTEAFF	TGTGCCACGAGCCGGGGGACTGAAGCTTTCTTT
TRBJ2-7	.	TRBV10-3	many	CAISYTGSRDEQYF	TGTGCCATCAGCTATACCGGCTCACGGGACGAGCAGTACTTC
TRBJ1-2	.	TRBV4-1	few	CASSLIMREVHNGYTF	TGCGCCAGCAGCCTTATAATGAGGGAGGTTCATAATGGCTACACCTTC
TRBJ2-5	.	TRBV5-1	many	CASSPALGPAETQYF	TGCGCCAGCAGCCCGGCTTTGGGGCCAGCAGAGACCCAGTACTTC
TRBJ2-5	.	TRBV6-1	.	CASRIGDFGKTQYF	TGTGCCAGCAGAATTGGGGATTTCGGAAAGACCCAGTACTTC
TRBJ2-7	.	TRBV10-2	many	CASSVDPTYEQYF	TGCGCCAGCAGTGTTGACCCAACCTACGAGCAGTACTTC
TRBJ2-7	TRBD2	TRBV6-2/TRBV6-3	few	CASSYPSGDPYEQYF	TGTGCCAGCAGTTACCCCAGCGGGGATCCCTACGAGCAGTACTTC
TRBJ2-2	TRBD2	TRBV28	many	CASSPSRREGPSGELFF	TGTGCCAGCAGTCCCTCCCGCAGGGAGGGCCCCTCCGGGGAGCTGTTTTTT
TRBJ1-1	TRBD1	TRBV28	many	CASSPRDRDYTEAFF	TGTGCCAGCAGTCCCCGGGACAGGGATTACACTGAAGCTTTCTTT
TRBJ2-7	.	TRBV12-3/TRBV12-4	many	CASSSGAAGLGGEQYF	TGTGCCAGCAGTTCCGGAGCGGCTGGACTGGGGGGAGAGCAGTACTTC
TRBJ2-5	TRBD2	TRBV12-3/TRBV12-4	.	CASSQFRLAGTAETQYF	TGTGCCAGCAGCCAATTTAGACTAGCGGGAACCGCCGAGACCCAGTACTTC
TRBJ2-3	TRBD1	TRBV28	.	CASRGGDRGLDTQYF	TGTGCCAGCAGGGGTGGGGACAGGGGGTTGGATACGCAGTATTTT
TRBJ2-7	TRBD1	TRBV28	many	CASSLGDREHEQYF	TGTGCCAGCAGTTTGGGTGACAGGGAGCACGAGCAGTACTTC
TRBJ2-2	TRBD2	TRBV28	many	CASSLIAGDNTGELFF	TGTGCCAGCAGCCTCATAGCGGGAGACAACACCGGGGAGCTGTTTTTT
TRBJ2-3	TRBD2	TRBV27	few	CASSLSQGRLAADTQYF	TGTGCCAGCAGTTTATCCCAGGGCCGACTAGCGGCCGATACGCAGTATTTT
TRBJ1-1	.	TRBV12-3/TRBV12-4	many	CASSFRGMNTEAFF	TGTGCCAGCAGTTTCAGAGGCATGAACACTGAAGCTTTCTTT
TRBJ1-2	.	TRBV2	many	CASKPPYRDYGYTF	TGTGCCAGCAAACCCCCTTACAGGGACTATGGCTACACCTTC
TRBJ2-7	TRBD2	TRBV6-1	many	CASSLAGRAYGYEQYF	TGTGCCAGCAGTCTAGCGGGGAGGGCCTACGGGTACGAGCAGTACTTC
TRBJ1-1	.	TRBV27	many	CASSLSKITEAFF	TGTGCCAGCAGTTTATCGAAGATCACTGAAGCTTTCTTT
TRBJ1-1	TRBD1	TRBV29-1	many	CSAQGTMNTEAFF	TGCAGCGCACAGGGGACAATGAACACTGAAGCTTTCTTT
TRBJ2-7	.	TRBV6-1	many	CASSLTSGGYEQYF	TGTGCCAGCAGCCTGACCAGCGGAGGCTACGAGCAGTACTTC
TRBJ2-5	TRBD2	TRBV6-1	few	CASSEATLLWEREELETQYF	TGTGCCAGCAGTGAAGCCACACTCTTATGGGAGCGGGAGGAGCTCGAGACCCAGTACTTC
TRBJ1-1	.	TRBV20-1	many	CSAEEHMNTEAFF	TGCAGTGCGGAGGAGCACATGAACACTGAAGCTTTCTTT
TRBJ1-5	.	TRBV28	many	CASSSHQPQHF	TGTGCCAGCAGTTCGCATCAGCCCCAGCATTTT
TRBJ1-5	.	TRBV13	many	CASSLRLGDQPQHF	TGTGCCAGCAGCTTAAGACTTGGGGATCAGCCCCAGCATTTT
TRBJ1-1	.	TRBV19	many	CASSKPSGQNTEAFF	TGTGCCAGTAGTAAACCCTCTGGTCAGAACACTGAAGCTTTCTTT
TRBJ2-7	TRBD1	TRBV7-2	many	CASSLTGGSSYEQYF	TGTGCCAGCAGCTTAACAGGGGGCAGCTCCTACGAGCAGTACTTC
TRBJ1-2	.	TRBV28	.	CASSPPGRRPHGYTF	TGTGCCAGCAGTCCGCCGGGACGGAGGCCGCATGGCTACACCTTC
TRBJ1-1	TRBD1	TRBV5-1	.	CASSFAGQVEAFF	TGCGCCAGCAGCTTTGCGGGACAGGTCGAAGCTTTCTTT
TRBJ2-5	.	TRBV5-1	many	CASSRTNQETQYF	TGCGCCAGCAGCAGAACTAACCAAGAGACCCAGTACTTC
TRBJ2-6	TRBD1	TRBV20-1	many	CSATGGTNTGGANGANVLTF	TGCAGTGCTACCGGGGGAACGAACACAGGGGGCGCAAATGGGGCCAACGTCCTGACTTTC
TRBJ2-7	TRBD2	TRBV20-1	many	CSALTTGGYEQYF	TGCAGTGCCCTGACCACGGGAGGATACGAGCAGTACTTC
TRBJ2-7	.	TRBV7-2	many	CASSLAVQGFEQYF	TGTGCCAGCAGCTTAGCGGTGCAGGGTTTCGAGCAGTACTTC
TRBJ1-1	.	TRBV19	many	CASSISTRTEAFF	TGTGCCAGTAGTATCTCGACACGCACTGAAGCTTTCTTT
TRBJ2-5	.	TRBV12-3/TRBV12-4	many	CASKRLGETQYF	TGTGCCAGCAAAAGGCTAGGGGAGACCCAGTACTTC
TRBJ1-1	.	TRBV28	many	CASTTGMNTEAFF	TGTGCCAGCACCACAGGTATGAACACTGAAGCTTTCTTT
TRBJ2-7	.	TRBV7-2	many	CASSYGTLSGEQYF	TGTGCCAGCAGCTACGGGACCCTCTCGGGCGAGCAGTACTTC